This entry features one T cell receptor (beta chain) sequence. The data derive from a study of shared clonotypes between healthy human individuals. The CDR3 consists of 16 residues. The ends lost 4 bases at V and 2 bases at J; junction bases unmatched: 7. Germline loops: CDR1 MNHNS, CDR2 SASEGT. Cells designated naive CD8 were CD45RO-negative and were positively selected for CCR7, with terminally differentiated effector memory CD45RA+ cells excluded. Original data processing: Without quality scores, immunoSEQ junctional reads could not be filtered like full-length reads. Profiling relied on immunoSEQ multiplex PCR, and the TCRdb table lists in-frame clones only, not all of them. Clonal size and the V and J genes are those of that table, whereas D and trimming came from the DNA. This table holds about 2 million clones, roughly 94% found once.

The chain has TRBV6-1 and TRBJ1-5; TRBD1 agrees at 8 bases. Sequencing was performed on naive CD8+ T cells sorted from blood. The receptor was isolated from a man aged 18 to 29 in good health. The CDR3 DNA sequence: TGTGCCAGCAGTGCGACTACACAGGGGGGCAATCAGCCCCAGCATTTT. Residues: CASSATTQGGNQPQHF.